The 11 T cell receptor beta chains below all came from one sample that was sequenced in a study of regulatory T cells in long-lasting Graves disease (dated by TCRdb to about 2021). This sample's time point label indicates: newly diagnosed GD, antithyroid drugs for less than 3 months. For both TCR sequencing and RNA sequencing, RNA was extracted from PBMCs using TRIzol. Libraries were constructed by multiplex PCR. TCRdb lists the instrument as Illumina HiSeq 4000. TCR beta libraries were built with iRepertoire HTBI primers and Arm-PCR amplification of CDR3 regions. TCRdb's own reprocessing of the public reads used fastp at Q25 and MiXCR and kept productive beta chains. Duplicate CDR3 protein sequences are folded into a single record with the most common DNA and genes. This sample lists 350,000 to 500,000 distinct CDR3 sequences; about 15% were detected once. The ten top clones hold roughly a sixth of the sample.

This sample also belongs to another study, concerning T cells in Graves' hyperthyroidism and ophthalmopathy.

The specimen was peripheral blood mononuclear cells (PBMCs), collected at new diagnosis, from a patient treated with antithyroid drugs. The receptor source for this set is a woman between 45 and 65 years old with Graves disease. Donor details come from another sample of the same person, matched by shared clones.

This clonotype was seen ten or more times. This chain connects TRBV15 to TRBJ1-1; D remains ambiguous. CDR1 is LNHNV, CDR2 YYDKDF, per germline (reference sequence). The CDR3 is 13 amino acids. Deletions cut 6 bases from V and 1 base from J, with 9 bases between. CDR3 nucleotides: TGTGCCACCAGTACCACATCGAACACTGAAGCTTTCTTT. Amino acids: CATSTTSNTEAFF.

This clonotype has just a few counts. The rearrangement links TRBV5-8 to TRBJ2-1; 13 bases match TRBD2. Trimming took 7 bases from V and 9 from J; bases not matched to a gene: 22. Per germline, CDR1 SGHTS and CDR2 YDEGEE. CDR3 length: 19 amino acids. The DNA of the CDR3 is TGTGCCAGCCAGACAGGGGGACTAGCGGGATTTCTTTCGGAGGGTGAGCAGTTCTTC. Translated: CASQTGGLAGFLSEGEQFF.

This clonotype was seen only a few times. J is TRBJ2-1 and V is TRBV3-1, with 10 bases lining up with TRBD2. After removal of 4 bases from V and 4 bases from J, the junction contained 10 bases not matched to a gene. Germline loops: CDR1 LGHDT, CDR2 YNNKEL (reference sequence). This CDR3 has 17 residues. CDR3 amino acids: CASSPSLLAGAYNEQFF. The CDR3 DNA sequence: TGTGCCAGCAGCCCCTCCCTCCTAGCGGGAGCTTACAATGAGCAGTTCTTC.

This chain connects TRBV6-1 to TRBJ2-7, with D possibly matching TRBD2 (5 bases). V lost 10 bases and J lost 1, with 17 bases in between. This CDR3 is 14 amino acids long. Germline lookup yields CDR1 MNHNS and CDR2 SASEGT. Here the CDR3 reads CATGETANSYEQYF. The CDR3 coding sequence is TGTGCCACCGGGGAGACTGCGAATTCCTACGAGCAGTACTTC.

This clonotype was seen at least ten times. The V call is TRBV28, the J call TRBJ2-5; TRBD1 aligns across 8 bases. Looked up from germline, CDR1 is MDHEN and CDR2 is SYDVKM. V lost 5 bases and J lost 5; bases outside the gene matches: 10. This CDR3 contains 15 residues. The DNA for the CDR3 is TGTGCCAGCAGTCTCCCTGCGACAGGGGTTGAGACCCAGTACTTC. Its protein product is CASSLPATGVETQYF.

This clonotype was observed at least ten times. The J gene is TRBJ2-2, the V gene TRBV2; a weak D match, TRBD2 (6 bases). This CDR3 is 15 amino acids long. Deletions cut 6 bases from V and 3 bases from J, with 14 bases between. Germline V gives CDR1 SNHLY, CDR2 FYNNEI. The CDR3 coding sequence is TGTGCCAGCAGCGGGCCTAGCGCTTACACCGGGGAGCTGTTTTTT. Translating it yields CASSGPSAYTGELFF. Full variable domain (rest looked up from reference TRBV2 and TRBJ2-2): EPEVTQTPSHQVTQMGQEVILRCVPISNHLYFYWYRQILGQKVEFLVSFYNNEISEKSEIFDDQFSVERPDGSNFTLKIRSTKLEDSAMYFCASSGPSAYTGELFFGEGSRLTVL.

The rearrangement joins TRBV18 to TRBJ2-1; D is possibly TRBD1 (6 bases). With the DNA end fitting TRBJ2-7 better, the J assignment may be wrong. The germline CDR1 and CDR2 sequences are KGHSH and LQKENI. CDR3 length: 15 amino acids. CDR3 amino acids: CASSDPGTLNNEQYF. Here the CDR3 DNA reads TGTGCCAGCTCTGACCCCGGGACACTAAACAATGAGCAGTACTTC.

This clonotype was seen ten or more times. This chain uses TRBV29-1 with TRBJ2-7, with D unresolved. This CDR3 comprises 13 residues. The germline gives CDR1 SQVTM, CDR2 ANQGSEA. Trimming removed 4 bases from V and 2 bases from J, with 12 bases in between. The CDR3 nucleotides read TGCAGCGTTGTTCAGAAGCAAACCTACGAGCAGTACTTC. Protein product: CSVVQKQTYEQYF.

This clonotype was seen ten or more times. The chain has TRBV12-3 or TRBV12-4 and TRBJ2-5; TRBD2 matches at 8 bases. The CDR3 has 17 residues. The J segment lost 1 base and the V segment lost 9 bases, leaving 16 bases of the junction unmatched. The CDR3 DNA is TGTGCCAGTTCAGCGGATTCCTTGCGGGAGGTCCAAGAGACCCAGTACTTC. This encodes CASSADSLREVQETQYF.

This clonotype has a count of ten or more. The rearrangement joins TRBV27 to TRBJ1-5; tentatively, D is TRBD1 (6 bases). The ends were cut back, 3 bases at V and 5 bases at J, with 8 bases in the middle. The CDR3 totals 13 residues. Germline V lookup: CDR1 MNHEY, CDR2 SMNVEV (reference sequence). CDR3 sequence (DNA): TGTGCCAGCAGTTTTAGGGGGGATCAGCCCCAGCATTTT. Amino acid sequence: CASSFRGDQPQHF.

This clonotype was counted a few times. This chain connects TRBV10-2 to TRBJ2-1; D not resolved. CDR1 is WSHSY, CDR2 SAAADI, per germline. With 3 bases removed from V and 0 bases from J, the gap between germline ends came to 3 bases. This CDR3 has 13 residues. In DNA form, the CDR3 reads TGCGCCAGCAGTGACACCTCCTACAATGAGCAGTTCTTC. It yields the protein CASSDTSYNEQFF.